Listed below are T cell receptor beta chains from one sample, sequenced in a study of blood T cells in healthy people across ages. TCRdb ran MiXCR on the 5' RACE reads and lists one entry per CDR3 protein. This sample carries 550,000 to 750,000 distinct CDR3 sequences, roughly 20% of them seen once, and the ten largest clones take 3.6%. Sequencing input: blood. All receptors come from a man between 70 and 80 years old in good health. Both conserved end residues are part of each CDR3. D genes are given only for firm matches. Size is omitted from some rows. Given values are once, few, many or a class for expanded clones.

TRBD1	TRBV27	TRBJ2-7	NA	CASSPGQVTYEQYF	TGTGCCAGCAGCCCAGGACAGGTCACCTACGAGCAGTACTTC
TRBD1	TRBV28	TRBJ1-1	many	CASSSRMRTGWTEAFF	TGTGCCAGCAGTTCCCGCATGAGGACAGGGTGGACTGAAGCTTTCTTT
TRBD2	TRBV20-1	TRBJ2-3	few	CSARGTSGSADTQYF	TGCAGTGCCAGAGGGACTAGCGGGAGCGCAGATACGCAGTATTTT
TRBD1	TRBV6-6	TRBJ2-5	few	CATGTGPETQYF	TGTGCCACCGGGACAGGGCCAGAGACCCAGTACTTC
NA	TRBV10-3	TRBJ2-3	few	CAISDFGAETDTQYF	TGTGCCATCAGTGATTTTGGAGCGGAAACAGATACGCAGTATTTT
TRBD2	TRBV7-8	TRBJ2-1	few	CASSLFAGDGEQFF	TGTGCCAGCAGCTTATTTGCGGGAGACGGTGAGCAGTTCTTC
TRBD2	TRBV3-1	TRBJ2-2	few	CASSQGRATGELFF	TGTGCCAGCAGCCAGGGGAGGGCCACCGGGGAGCTGTTTTTT
NA	TRBV6-5	TRBJ2-1	few	CASSEGRTYNEQFF	TGTGCCAGCAGCGAGGGACGGACTTACAATGAGCAGTTCTTC
TRBD2	TRBV7-6	TRBJ2-1	few	CASSSGLAGGENEQFF	TGTGCCAGCAGCTCAGGACTAGCGGGAGGGGAAAATGAGCAGTTCTTC
TRBD1	TRBV20-1	TRBJ2-7	NA	CSAWDRDYEQYF	TGCAGTGCCTGGGACAGGGACTACGAGCAGTACTTC
NA	TRBV6-1	TRBJ1-5	few	CASGQRIPGNRNQPQHF	TGTGCCAGCGGCCAGAGGATACCGGGAAATCGGAATCAGCCCCAGCATTTT
NA	TRBV6-2/TRBV6-3	TRBJ2-5	NA	CASSYSKKTRETQCF	TGTGCCAGCAGTTACTCGAAGAAGACCCGGGAGACCCAGTGCTTC
NA	TRBV2	TRBJ2-5	few	CASSRRRDLQETQYF	TGTGCCAGCAGTAGACGCCGGGACTTACAAGAGACCCAGTACTTC
TRBD1	TRBV10-3	TRBJ2-5	few	CAISTGQGETQYF	TGTGCCATCAGTACGGGACAGGGGGAGACCCAGTACTTC
TRBD1	TRBV27	TRBJ2-1	NA	CASSLWTGSNEQFF	TGTGCCAGCAGTTTGTGGACAGGCTCGAATGAGCAGTTCTTC
NA	TRBV9	TRBJ2-6	few	CASSVDGPGANVLTF	TGTGCCAGCAGCGTAGACGGCCCTGGGGCCAACGTCCTGACTTTC
TRBD2	TRBV12-3/TRBV12-4	TRBJ2-1	NA	CARQLAGGRYNEQFF	TGTGCCAGGCAACTAGCGGGGGGCCGTTACAATGAGCAGTTCTTC
NA	TRBV4-3	TRBJ2-2	many	CASSQDEGDKYTGELFF	TGCGCCAGCAGCCAAGATGAGGGGGACAAGTACACCGGGGAGCTGTTTTTT
NA	TRBV5-1	TRBJ2-1	NA	CTSSPDYAYNEQFF	TGCACCAGCAGCCCGGACTATGCCTACAATGAGCAGTTCTTC
NA	TRBV24-1	TRBJ2-2	NA	CATSDPTSFAGELFF	TGTGCCACCAGTGATCCCACTAGTTTCGCCGGGGAGCTGTTTTTT
NA	TRBV20-1	TRBJ2-2	NA	CSARVSENTGELFF	TGCAGTGCTAGAGTTTCAGAAAACACCGGGGAGCTGTTTTTT
TRBD1	TRBV29-1	TRBJ1-5	NA	CSVRDRYNQPQHF	TGCAGCGTCCGGGACAGATACAATCAGCCCCAGCATTTT
NA	TRBV3-1	TRBJ2-3	NA	CASSHKGGTQYF	TGTGCCAGCAGCCACAAGGGGGGTACGCAGTATTTT
TRBD2	TRBV18	TRBJ2-1	few	CASSPSSGSIGSSYNEQFF	TGTGCCAGCTCACCATCTAGCGGGAGTATTGGGAGCTCCTACAATGAGCAGTTCTTC
NA	TRBV5-1	TRBJ2-5	many	CASSLVGGIQETQYF	TGCGCCAGCAGCTTGGTCGGCGGGATCCAAGAGACCCAGTACTTC
NA	TRBV18	TRBJ2-6	NA	CASSPLGFTSGANVLTF	TGTGCCAGCTCACCACTCGGGTTCACCTCTGGGGCCAACGTCCTGACTTTC
NA	TRBV5-1	TRBJ2-1	NA	CASREAGSSYNEQFF	TGCGCCAGCAGAGAGGCAGGGAGCTCCTACAATGAGCAGTTCTTC
NA	TRBV20-1	TRBJ1-1	many	CSAERGGGMNTEAFF	TGCAGTGCCGAGAGGGGGGGCGGAATGAACACTGAAGCTTTCTTT
TRBD1	TRBV19	TRBJ2-1	NA	CASSTPDRGYEQFF	TGTGCCAGTAGTACACCGGACAGGGGGTATGAGCAGTTCTTC
NA	TRBV20-1	TRBJ2-1	NA	CSARQGYNEQFF	TGCAGTGCTAGACAGGGGTACAATGAGCAGTTCTTC
NA	TRBV20-1	TRBJ1-4	NA	CSARVGLNEKLFF	TGCAGTGCTAGAGTGGGCCTTAATGAAAAACTGTTTTTT
TRBD1	TRBV6-1	TRBJ1-2	NA	CASRAGGNLNYGYTF	TGTGCCAGCAGAGCAGGGGGCAACCTTAACTATGGCTACACCTTC
NA	TRBV10-3	TRBJ2-1	NA	CAISESNREFGNEQFF	TGCGCCATCAGTGAGTCCAACAGGGAGTTCGGCAATGAGCAGTTCTTC
NA	TRBV5-5	TRBJ2-7	few	CASSGQIAYNVEQYF	TGTGCCAGCAGCGGACAAATAGCGTATAATGTCGAGCAGTACTTC
TRBD2	TRBV5-1	TRBJ2-1	NA	CASSLELAGAYNEQFF	TGCGCCAGCAGCTTGGAACTAGCGGGAGCCTACAATGAGCAGTTCTTC
TRBD1	TRBV28	TRBJ2-7	NA	CASSSPGTGNDEQYF	TGTGCCAGCAGTTCACCCGGGACAGGGAACGACGAGCAGTACTTC
NA	TRBV9	TRBJ2-7	NA	CASSVVSGGEQYF	TGTGCCAGCAGCGTAGTTAGTGGCGGGGAGCAGTACTTC
NA	TRBV7-2	TRBJ2-1	NA	CASSPVGFLEQFF	TGTGCCAGCAGTCCCGTCGGGTTCTTGGAGCAGTTCTTC
NA	TRBV20-1	TRBJ1-5	NA	CSASGTVHDQPQHF	TGCAGTGCTAGCGGGACCGTGCACGATCAGCCCCAGCATTTT
NA	TRBV18	TRBJ1-2	NA	CASSLDSGSNYGYTF	TGTGCCAGCTCGCTCGACAGTGGATCTAACTATGGCTACACCTTC
TRBD2	TRBV10-3	TRBJ2-1	NA	CAISEMSSGYNEQFF	TGTGCCATCAGTGAGATGTCTAGCGGGTACAATGAGCAGTTCTTC
NA	TRBV7-9	TRBJ1-1	NA	CASSKTAAAGPEAFF	TGTGCCAGCAGCAAAACAGCGGCCGCGGGGCCTGAAGCTTTCTTT
NA	TRBV28	TRBJ2-7	few	CASKPGNYEQYF	TGTGCCAGCAAACCGGGCAACTACGAGCAGTACTTC
NA	TRBV27	TRBJ2-7	NA	CASRSETGRSPYEQYF	TGTGCCAGCAGAAGCGAGACAGGGAGGTCACCCTACGAGCAGTACTTC
NA	TRBV25-1	TRBJ2-3	NA	CASGTSTAQYF	TGTGCCAGCGGAACGTCAACGGCGCAGTATTTT
TRBD2	TRBV10-1	TRBJ2-7	once	CASSEAGTTGYEQYF	TGCGCCAGCAGTGAGGCCGGGACTACTGGTTACGAGCAGTACTTC